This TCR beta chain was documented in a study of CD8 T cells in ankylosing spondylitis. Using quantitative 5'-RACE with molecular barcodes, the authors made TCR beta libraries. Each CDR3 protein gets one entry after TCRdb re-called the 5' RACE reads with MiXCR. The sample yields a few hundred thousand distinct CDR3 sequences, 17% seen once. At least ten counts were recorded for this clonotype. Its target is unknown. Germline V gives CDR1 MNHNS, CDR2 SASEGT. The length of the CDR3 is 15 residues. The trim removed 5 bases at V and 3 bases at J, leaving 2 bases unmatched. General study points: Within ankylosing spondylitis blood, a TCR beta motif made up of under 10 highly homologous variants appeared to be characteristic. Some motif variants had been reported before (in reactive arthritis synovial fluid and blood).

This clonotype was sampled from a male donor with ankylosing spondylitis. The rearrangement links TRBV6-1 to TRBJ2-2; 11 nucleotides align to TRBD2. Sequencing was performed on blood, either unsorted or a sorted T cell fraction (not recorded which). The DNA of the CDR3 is TGTGCCAGCAGTCTAGCGGGGGGATACACCGGGGAGCTGTTTTTT. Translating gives CASSLAGGYTGELFF.